The rows below give T cell receptor beta chains drawn from one sample of a study of T cell clones after liver transplantation. Using immunoSEQ multiplex PCR, the repertoire was profiled, and TCRdb retains in-frame clones only, with some absent. The data show under 55,000 clones, 86% seen once. The sequences come from CD4+ T cells from blood, collected 24 months after liver transplant. The receptors come from a human patient who received a liver transplant. Part of the T cell pool may stem from the graft donor. Each CDR3 is given with its conserved first and last residue. Fields, in order: clone size, J gene, V gene, D gene, CDR3 DNA, CDR3 protein. The D gene is left open where the match is weak. Size values are once, few and many counts, or a class for expanded clones, and some rows have none.

abundance: -; j_gene: TRBJ2-2; v_gene: TRBV5-1; d_gene: TRBD1; CDR3nt: TGCGCCAGCAGCCCACAGGGGCTAGGCACCGGGGAGCTGTTTTTT; CDR3aa: CASSPQGLGTGELFF
abundance: few; j_gene: TRBJ1-5; v_gene: TRBV7-9; d_gene: TRBD1; CDR3nt: TGTGCCAGCAGCGACGAATTTATCGGGACAGGGGGCGCGGACCAGCCCCAGCATTTT; CDR3aa: CASSDEFIGTGGADQPQHF
abundance: -; j_gene: TRBJ2-5; v_gene: TRBV27; d_gene: -; CDR3nt: TGTGCCAGCAGTTTAGGTATGAGGGAAGAGACCCAGTACTTC; CDR3aa: CASSLGMREETQYF
abundance: -; j_gene: TRBJ1-6; v_gene: TRBV7-8; d_gene: -; CDR3nt: TGTGCCAGCAGCTTCACGGGACGCCTTAATTCACCCCTCCACTTT; CDR3aa: CASSFTGRLNSPLHF
abundance: -; j_gene: TRBJ2-6; v_gene: TRBV30; d_gene: TRBD1; CDR3nt: TGTGCCTGGAGGAGGGGGACAGGGTCAACTGGGGCCAACGTCCTGACTTTC; CDR3aa: CAWRRGTGSTGANVLTF
abundance: -; j_gene: TRBJ2-5; v_gene: TRBV28; d_gene: -; CDR3nt: TGTGCCAGCACCGAAACGAGCCCTCGGGTTGTCCAGTACTTC; CDR3aa: CASTETSPRVVQYF
abundance: -; j_gene: TRBJ2-3; v_gene: TRBV19; d_gene: -; CDR3nt: TGTGCCAGTAGCCCAAGGCTCTCCCGAGGCACAGATACGCAGTATTTT; CDR3aa: CASSPRLSRGTDTQYF
abundance: -; j_gene: TRBJ2-2; v_gene: TRBV9; d_gene: TRBD1; CDR3nt: TGTGCCAGCAGCGTCGCAAGACAGGGGGCCGGGGAGCTGTTTTTT; CDR3aa: CASSVARQGAGELFF
abundance: -; j_gene: TRBJ1-3; v_gene: TRBV29-1; d_gene: -; CDR3nt: TGCAGCGTTCGGGACTCTGGAAACACCATATATTTT; CDR3aa: CSVRDSGNTIYF
abundance: -; j_gene: TRBJ1-3; v_gene: TRBV14; d_gene: -; CDR3nt: TGTGCCAGCAGCCCCGGAGGGGCCTCTGGAAACACCATATATTTT; CDR3aa: CASSPGGASGNTIYF
abundance: -; j_gene: TRBJ2-3; v_gene: TRBV7-8; d_gene: TRBD2; CDR3nt: TGTGCCAGCAGCTTTTCCCCGCAGACTAGCGGGGGTCGCACAGATACGCAGTATTTT; CDR3aa: CASSFSPQTSGGRTDTQYF